These T cell receptor beta chains were read from a single sample in a study of blood T cell repertoires in COVID-19. The table came from immunoSEQ multiplex PCR; TCRdb's copy has only in-frame clones and leaves some out. The sample contains about 30,000 clones, about 82% of which appear only once. Sequencing was carried out using peripheral blood. These receptors came from a man of 80 years or more with active COVID-19. Both conserved end residues are part of each CDR3. The D gene is left open where the match is weak. Size tells how often a clone was seen (once, few, many) or the class of an expanded clone, and some rows leave it out.

TRBJ2-3 | TRBV19 | NA | TRBD2 | CASSRGLAGGWDTQYF | TGTGCCAGTAGCCGAGGTCTAGCGGGGGGGTGGGATACGCAGTATTTT
TRBJ2-5 | TRBV19 | NA | TRBD2 | CASSSRLAGIQETQYF | TGTGCCAGTAGTTCACGACTAGCGGGGATTCAAGAGACCCAGTACTTC
TRBJ1-5 | TRBV19 | few | NA | CASSINVRQINQPQHF | TGTGCCAGTAGTATAAATGTGAGACAGATCAATCAGCCCCAGCATTTT
TRBJ2-5 | TRBV7-3 | NA | TRBD1 | CASSFTGGSWETQYF | TGTGCCAGCAGCTTTACAGGGGGCAGTTGGGAGACCCAGTACTTC
TRBJ2-5 | TRBV18 | NA | NA | CASSSGGAGPRGTQYF | TGTGCCAGCTCCAGCGGAGGGGCGGGTCCTCGGGGGACCCAGTACTTC
TRBJ2-7 | TRBV19 | NA | NA | CASSGTRGALEQYF | TGTGCCAGTAGTGGCACCAGGGGTGCGCTTGAGCAGTACTTC
TRBJ2-5 | TRBV30 | NA | TRBD2 | CAWSPLASGVQETQYF | TGTGCCTGGAGTCCCCTGGCTAGCGGGGTCCAAGAGACCCAGTACTTC
TRBJ2-5 | TRBV6-5 | NA | TRBD2 | CASSNAGGWETQYF | TGTGCCAGCAGTAATGCGGGGGGTTGGGAGACCCAGTACTTC
TRBJ1-2 | TRBV7-2 | NA | TRBD1 | CASSRDRGEGYTF | TGTGCCAGCAGTAGGGACAGGGGGGAAGGCTACACCTTC
TRBJ2-3 | TRBV2 | NA | NA | CASSVLGTDTQYF | TGTGCCAGCAGTGTCCTAGGCACAGATACGCAGTATTTT
TRBJ1-2 | TRBV18 | once | NA | CASSPYEIGVGDYGYTF | TGTGCCAGCTCACCTTATGAGATCGGGGTAGGTGACTATGGCTACACCTTC
TRBJ1-4 | TRBV7-8 | once | NA | CASSRPGDNEKLFF | TGTGCCAGCAGCCGCCCGGGGGATAATGAAAAACTGTTTTTT
TRBJ2-7 | TRBV6-5 | once | NA | CASSLQQGPYEQYF | TGTGCCAGCAGTCTCCAACAGGGCCCTTACGAGCAGTACTTC
TRBJ1-3 | TRBV2 | NA | NA | CASSPTASGNTIYF | TGTGCCAGCAGCCCGACAGCCTCTGGAAACACCATATATTTT
TRBJ1-3 | TRBV10-3 | NA | TRBD1 | CAISEGQGGNTIYF | TGTGCCATCAGTGAGGGACAGGGCGGAAACACCATATATTTT
TRBJ1-6 | TRBV5-4 | NA | TRBD1 | CASSLEQGAYSPLHF | TGTGCCAGCAGCTTGGAACAGGGGGCGTATTCACCCCTCCACTTT
TRBJ1-2 | TRBV30 | NA | NA | CAWKLRGRSFNYGYTF | TGTGCCTGGAAATTAAGGGGCAGATCTTTTAACTATGGCTACACCTTC
TRBJ2-2 | TRBV2 | NA | TRBD1 | CASRMDRGNTGELFF | TGTGCCAGCAGGATGGACAGGGGGAACACCGGGGAGCTGTTTTTT
TRBJ1-1 | TRBV10-3 | NA | TRBD1 | CAISGGTGLDTEAFF | TGTGCCATCAGTGGGGGGACAGGGTTGGACACTGAAGCTTTCTTT
TRBJ2-7 | TRBV21-1 | once | NA | CASSFRGQGTYEQYF | TGTGCCAGCAGCTTCCGCGGACAGGGGACTTACGAGCAGTACTTC
TRBJ2-7 | TRBV5-1 | NA | NA | CASSSGYEQYF | TGCGCCAGCAGTTCAGGGTACGAGCAGTACTTC
TRBJ2-1 | TRBV20-1 | NA | NA | CSGESDNEQFF | TGCAGTGGGGAGTCGGACAATGAGCAGTTCTTC
TRBJ1-6 | TRBV7-2 | NA | NA | CASGSGASPLHF | TGTGCCAGCGGTTCAGGGGCCTCACCCCTCCACTTT
TRBJ1-2 | TRBV5-1 | NA | NA | CASSYDTYGYTF | TGCGCCAGCAGCTATGACACCTATGGCTACACCTTC
TRBJ2-3 | TRBV18 | NA | NA | CASSPGGLKTDTQYF | TGTGCCAGCTCACCCGGGGGGCTTAAGACAGATACGCAGTATTTT
TRBJ1-3 | TRBV29-1 | NA | NA | CSVGDTSGNTIYF | TGCAGCGTGGGGGACACCTCTGGAAACACCATATATTTT
TRBJ2-1 | TRBV9 | NA | TRBD2 | CASSARGLAGGWQFF | TGTGCCAGCAGCGCTCGCGGACTAGCGGGGGGTTGGCAGTTCTTC